The 30 T cell receptor beta chains given below trace back to one sample, sequenced in a study of blood T cells in healthy people across ages. For the second PCR, which ran for about 6 to 11 cycles, a sample-barcoded 5' primer and a J-beta primer mix were used. TCRdb processed the 5' RACE reads anew with MiXCR; each CDR3 protein has one entry. The table includes approximately 960,000 distinct CDR3 sequences, around 29% detected once. In addition, the sample was reused for a study of T cells of mothers and their children.

The sample comprised blood. All receptors derive from a woman between 40 and 50 years old in good health.

This clonotype was seen more than once but under ten times. The rearrangement links TRBV19 to TRBJ2-7, with D uncertain. The CDR3 has 12 residues. The V and J ends lost 6 bases and 4 bases respectively, with 10 bases between them. The germline V gene encodes CDR1 LNHDA and CDR2 SQIVND (reference sequence). CDR3 in DNA: TGTGCCAGTAGCGATCTAGGTTACGAGCAGTACTTC. This translates into CASSDLGYEQYF.

The chain combines TRBV3-1 with TRBJ2-5; D is perhaps TRBD1 (6 bases). Trimming left V 4 bases short and J 7 bases short, with 16 bases between. CDR3 length: 14 amino acids. Germline assignment: CDR1 LGHDT and CDR2 YNNKEL (reference sequence). The CDR3 loop is CASSLGTFTGTQYF. The CDR3 DNA reads as TGTGCCAGCAGCCTCGGGACATTCACCGGGACCCAGTACTTC.

The sample holds a few counts of this clonotype. The chain links TRBV12-3 or TRBV12-4 to TRBJ2-7, with D tentatively TRBD2 (7 bases). V was shortened by 6 bases and J by 3 bases, with 21 bases between the two germline ends. This CDR3 comprises 16 residues. CDR3: CASSRRGGLTNYEQYF. CDR3 DNA sequence: TGTGCCAGCAGCCGCCGAGGGGGACTAACGAACTACGAGCAGTACTTC.

This clonotype was picked up a small number of times. The chain links TRBV5-5 to TRBJ2-1; 12 bases are shared with TRBD2. Germline V gene data show CDR1 as SGHKS and CDR2 as YYEKEE (reference sequence). The CDR3 spans 15 residues. The V segment lost 0 bases and the J segment 10 bases; nucleotides outside the gene matches: 5. The CDR3 sequence: CASSLASGGVREQFF. Here the CDR3 DNA reads TGTGCCAGCAGCTTGGCTAGCGGGGGGGTCCGAGAGCAGTTCTTC.

The rearrangement links TRBV3-1 to TRBJ2-2; tentatively, D is TRBD1 or TRBD2 (5 bases each). The V end was cut by 1 base, the J end by 7 bases, with 13 bases between. The germline gives CDR1 LGHDT, CDR2 YNNKEL (reference sequence). The CDR3 loop spans 15 amino acids. The CDR3, as DNA: TGTGCCAGCAGCCAAGTAAGACGGGGCGACGGGGAGCTGTTTTTT. It specifies CASSQVRRGDGELFF.

This clonotype was observed a few times. The chain employs TRBV15 and TRBJ1-5, with D unclear. CDR1 and CDR2 from the germline V gene are LNHNV and YYDKDF (reference sequence). The CDR3 has 14 residues. V was pared by 1 base and J by 5 bases, with 9 bases between. The CDR3 protein is CATSRGSRDQPQHF. The CDR3 nucleotides read TGTGCCACCAGCAGAGGAAGCCGAGATCAGCCCCAGCATTTT.

V usage is TRBV7-9 and J usage is TRBJ1-4, with D perhaps TRBD1 (5 bases). The CDR3 is 14 amino acids. Trimming cost V 5 bases and J 4 bases, with 11 bases left between them. CDR1 is SEHNR and CDR2 is FQNEAQ in the germline V gene (reference sequence). This chain's CDR3 is CASSLRDGNEKLFF. The DNA of the CDR3 is TGTGCCAGCAGCCTCCGGGACGGTAATGAAAAACTGTTTTTT.

This clonotype appeared a few times. V and J are TRBV21-1 and TRBJ2-5; TRBD2, the table's D call, lacks a check against the DNA. TRBV21-1 is reported as a pseudogene. This CDR3 is built from 17 residues. The CDR3 is CASSLHPGTSGLGTQYF. CDR3 sequence (DNA): TGTGCCAGCAGCCTTCATCCCGGGACTAGCGGCCTAGGGACCCAGTACTTC.

This clonotype was found many times. The chain links TRBV20-1 to TRBJ2-7; D unclear. CDR3 length: 11 amino acids. Trimming removed 4 bases at V and 4 bases at J, with 8 bases between. Germline-derived CDR1 and CDR2 are DFQATT and SNEGSKA (reference sequence). This CDR3 is CSAKDGYEQYF. DNA for the CDR3: TGCAGTGCTAAGGACGGATACGAGCAGTACTTC.

The sample holds many counts of this clonotype. The J gene is TRBJ2-5, the V gene TRBV20-1; D unclear. The CDR3 is made up of 13 amino acids. Germline lookup yields CDR1 DFQATT and CDR2 SNEGSKA (reference sequence). V was shortened by 3 bases and J by 1 base, with 9 bases between the two germline ends. The CDR3 DNA follows: TGCAGTGCTAGTTATAGGGCCCAAGAGACCCAGTACTTC. This sequence encodes CSASYRAQETQYF.

This clonotype has a handful of counts. The V gene is TRBV7-2, the J gene TRBJ1-6; a weak D match, TRBD1 (6 bases). V was pared by 4 bases and J by 3 bases, with 13 bases between. Germline lookup yields CDR1 SGHTA and CDR2 FQGNSA. The length of the CDR3 is 16 residues. CDR3 protein: CASSSQGPFYNSPLHF. In DNA form, the CDR3 reads TGTGCCAGCAGCTCACAGGGCCCTTTCTATAATTCACCCCTCCACTTT.

This clonotype was seen many times. The rearrangement uses TRBV7-2 and TRBJ2-1, with D perhaps matching TRBD2 (6 bases). CDR1 SGHTA and CDR2 FQGNSA come from the germline V gene. Deletions cut 6 bases from V and 9 bases from J, with 15 bases between. The CDR3 consists of 13 residues. CDR3 in DNA: TGTGCCAGCAGGGGACTGCGGGTTGGTGAGCAGTTCTTC. This codes for CASRGLRVGEQFF.

There are a few counts of this clonotype. The chain is built from TRBV27 and TRBJ1-2; the match to TRBD1 covers 8 bases. The CDR3 length is 14 residues. CDR1 is MNHEY and CDR2 is SMNVEV in the germline V gene (reference sequence). After removal of 4 bases from V and 8 bases from J, the junction contained 9 bases not matched to a gene. In DNA, the CDR3 is TGTGCCAGCAGTTCCCGGACAGGGCTTGAGGGCTACACCTTC. Protein: CASSSRTGLEGYTF.

Concerning this clonotype itself: A much bigger clone sits one base away, suggesting this may be a read error. V is TRBV7-8 and J is TRBJ2-3, with 11 bases matching TRBD1. This CDR3 is 16 amino acids long. CDR1 and CDR2 (germline): SGHVS, FQNEAQ. Trimming cost V 5 bases and J 6 bases; bases outside gene matches: 10. The CDR3 coding sequence is TGTGCCAGCAGCCCAGCCGGGACAGGGGGGCCTGATACGCAGTATTTT. Amino acids: CASSPAGTGGPDTQYF.

The rearrangement joins TRBV9 to TRBJ2-5; perhaps TRBD1 as D (5 bases). Germline loops: CDR1 SGDLS, CDR2 YYNGEE. V shed 0 bases and J shed 11 bases, with 20 bases lying between them. CDR3 length equals 15 residues. The CDR3 loop is CASSVGQDKGHGQYF. For the CDR3, the DNA is TGTGCCAGCAGCGTAGGGCAGGACAAAGGTCATGGGCAGTACTTC. Combining the CDR3 with reference TRBV9 and TRBJ2-5 gives the whole variable domain DSGVTQTPKHLITATGQRVTLRCSPRSGDLSVYWYQQSLDQGLQFLIQYYNGEERAKGNILERFSAQQFPDLHSELNLSSLELGDSALYFCASSVGQDKGHGQYFGPGTRLLVL.

This clonotype showed up many times. The chain recombines TRBV7-2 with TRBJ2-7, with 7 bases that match TRBD1. The V gene end was trimmed by 4 bases and the J gene end by 8 bases; junction bases not matched to a gene: 14. The CDR3 totals 15 residues. Germline V gene lookup returns CDR1 SGHTA and CDR2 FQGNSA. CDR3 in amino acids: CASSSRQGTTGQQYF. In DNA, the CDR3 is TGTGCCAGCAGCTCAAGACAGGGCACGACGGGACAGCAGTACTTC.

V gene TRBV20-1 combines with J gene TRBJ2-7; TRBD2 agrees at 10 bases. CDR1 is DFQATT and CDR2 is SNEGSKA in the germline V gene (reference sequence). CDR3 length: 16 amino acids. Trimming at V came to 0 bases and at J to 7 bases, leaving 12 bases not matched to a gene. The CDR3: CSARDPGLAAGLEQYF. CDR3 in DNA: TGCAGTGCTAGAGATCCCGGACTAGCGGCGGGTCTGGAGCAGTACTTC.

This chain connects TRBV6-5 to TRBJ1-4, with D possibly matching TRBD1 (5 bases). The ends were cut back, 2 bases at V and 7 bases at J, with 14 bases in the middle. The CDR3 runs 15 residues. Germline V gene data show CDR1 as MNHEY and CDR2 as SVGAGI. CDR3 residues: CASSYVAGRREKLFF. The CDR3 coding sequence is TGTGCCAGCAGTTACGTGGCAGGGAGACGTGAAAAACTGTTTTTT.

There are a few counts of this clonotype. In nucleotides, the CDR3 is TGTGCCAGCAGGCCAGTGGGGGGAAACATTCAGTACTTC. This gives the protein CASRPVGGNIQYF. The chain uses TRBV28 and TRBJ2-4, with D perhaps TRBD2 (6 bases). From germline, CDR1 is MDHEN and CDR2 SYDVKM. The CDR3 is 13 amino acids. Trimming cost V 6 bases and J 6 bases, with 12 bases left between them.

The J gene is TRBJ2-7, the V gene TRBV4-3; 9 positions agree with TRBD2. The germline V gene encodes CDR1 LGHNA and CDR2 YSLEER. The junction had 11 bases not matched to a gene; V was cut back by 0 bases and J by 2 bases. This CDR3 spans 18 amino acids. As DNA, the CDR3 is TGCGCCAGCAGCCAAGATTTGAGTCTAGCGGGGCTTACCTACGAGCAGTACTTC. Translating gives CASSQDLSLAGLTYEQYF.

This clonotype was counted between two and nine times. At one end, the junction sequence differs from germline, possibly due to a read error. V gene TRBV4-3 combines with J gene TRBJ1-1; 7 bases agree with TRBD1. Germline-derived CDR1 and CDR2 are LGHNA and YSLEER. The CDR3 extends over 14 amino acids. The chain's CDR3 is CANSQDPRGDEAFF. DNA for the CDR3: TGCGCCAACAGCCAAGATCCCAGGGGGGATGAAGCTTTCTTT.

This clonotype has at least ten counts. The genes are TRBV5-1 and TRBJ2-7; maybe TRBD1 (7 bases). CDR1 is SGHRS and CDR2 is YFSETQ in the germline V gene. Deletions cut 1 base from V and 3 bases from J, with 26 bases between. The CDR3 runs to 19 residues. The CDR3 here is CASSLRAPTGDSRLYEQYF. DNA of the CDR3: TGCGCCAGCAGCTTGCGTGCCCCCACGGGGGACAGCCGGCTCTACGAGCAGTACTTC.

The CDR3 loop reads CSARDTDRDTEAFF. The CDR3 DNA is TGCAGTGCTAGAGATACGGACCGGGACACTGAAGCTTTCTTT. The genes are TRBV20-1 and TRBJ1-1; D not resolved. The CDR3 has 14 amino acids. In germline, CDR1 is DFQATT, CDR2 SNEGSKA (reference sequence). V gave up 0 bases and J gave up 3 bases, with 11 bases separating them.

For this clonotype: One end of the junction does not line up with germline, which may come from a read error. The gene calls are TRBV10-3 and TRBJ2-2, with 10 bases fitting TRBD2. Germline V gives CDR1 ENHRY, CDR2 SYGVKD. This CDR3 has 17 residues. CDR3 DNA: TGTGCCATCAGTGAGGACCAGGGGACTAGCGTATCCGGGGAGCTGGTTTTT. Translated, it gives CAISEDQGTSVSGELVF.

There are many counts of this clonotype. The rearrangement links TRBV24-1 to TRBJ2-1, with D possibly TRBD2 on 5 matching bases. V shed 3 bases and J shed 6 bases, with 14 bases lying between them. Germline V gives CDR1 KGHDR, CDR2 SFDVKD. The CDR3 sequence is 15 residues long. CDR3 in DNA: TGTGCCACCAGTGATCCGCTGGGAGCTTCCAATGAGCAGTTCTTC. Translated, it gives CATSDPLGASNEQFF.

The chain is built from TRBV12-3 or TRBV12-4 and TRBJ1-2; a possible D gene is TRBD1 (5 bases). CDR3 size: 12 residues. The ends were cut back, 4 bases at V and 7 bases at J, with 10 bases in the middle. The CDR3: CASSSPQGGYTF. CDR3 nucleotide sequence: TGTGCCAGCAGTTCACCCCAGGGTGGCTACACCTTC.

The CDR3 coding sequence is TGTGCCAGCGACGACAGGGTCCCCTACGAGCAGTACTTC. It is translated as CASDDRVPYEQYF. J is TRBJ2-7 and V is TRBV6-1; 7 positions match TRBD1. This CDR3 has 13 amino acids. The germline V gene has CDR1 MNHNS and CDR2 SASEGT. With 8 bases clipped from V and 2 bases from J, the junction kept 6 bases outside the gene matches.

The rearrangement joins TRBV12-3 or TRBV12-4 to TRBJ2-5; 8 bases fit TRBD1. CDR3 size: 14 residues. With V trimmed by 5 bases and J by 2 bases, 4 bases remained unmatched. CDR3 in DNA: TGTGCCAGCAGTAAGGGACAGGTACAAGAGACCCAGTACTTC. It specifies CASSKGQVQETQYF.

The sample holds many counts of this clonotype. The chain joins TRBV28 to TRBJ2-7; 10 bases line up with TRBD2. From germline, CDR1 is MDHEN and CDR2 SYDVKM. Germline trimming cut 5 bases from V and 2 bases from J; bases unmatched to any gene: 3. This CDR3 has 14 residues. CDR3 amino acids: CASSSGGAPYEQYF. The CDR3 bases are TGTGCCAGCAGTAGCGGGGGGGCCCCCTACGAGCAGTACTTC.

This clonotype has ten or more counts. V is TRBV6-5 and J is TRBJ2-7; D possibly corresponds to TRBD1 (6 bases). The V end was cut by 5 bases, the J end by 5 bases, with 16 bases between. Germline CDR1 reads MNHEY; CDR2 reads SVGAGI. The CDR3 sequence is 14 residues long. The CDR3 region is CASSKPTGFNEQYF. In nucleotides, the CDR3 is TGTGCCAGCAGTAAACCAACAGGGTTCAACGAGCAGTACTTC.